This entry features one T cell receptor (beta chain) sequence. Its target is unknown. Assay used: immunoSEQ multiplex PCR; TCRdb lists only in-frame clones, some missing. Of 20,000 to 25,000 clones in the sample, 77% were seen once. This specimen belongs to a study of OX40 agonist ivuxolimab in advanced cancers. Samples of blood were obtained at baseline, on cycle 4 day 1, and on cycle 7 day 1. Study results and limitations: CD8+ T cells showed, on average, more clonal expansion than CD4+ cells. Expansion of clones was among the lowest in partial responders at 0.1-3.0 mg/kg. At 0.1 to 3.0 mg/kg and by week 6, CD4+ and CD8+ T cells in the blood had expanded clonally.

CDR1 and CDR2 from the germline V gene are SGHVS and FQNEAQ. After removal of 3 bases from V and 7 bases from J, the junction contained 5 bases not matched to a gene. The CDR3 runs to 15 residues. The sequence was collected from an adult with an advanced solid tumor such as melanoma, head and neck, liver or kidney cancer. J is TRBJ1-6 and V is TRBV7-8; 8 bases align to TRBD1. The sequencing here drew on CD4+ or CD8+ T cells sorted from blood, taken in a trial of the OX40 agonist ivuxolimab. The DNA of the CDR3 is TGTGCCAGCAGCTTTTTACAGGGGGGAAATTCACCCCTCCACTTT. It translates to CASSFLQGGNSPLHF.